This TCR beta chain was recovered during a study of cytomegalovirus exposure and HLA in healthy donors. Study-level information: Drawn from HLA-typed donors, around 85 million unique TCRs were held in an early data release. Study outcomes and limitations: Confirmation was obtained in vitro that a few CMV-associated chains are specific for CMV antigens.

The V gene lost 6 bases and the J gene lost 10 bases, with 19 bases spanning the gap. The CDR3 is 14 residues long. Germline lookup yields CDR1 MNHEY and CDR2 SMNVEV (reference sequence). Remarks on this clone: Its antigen is not known.

Amplification used 60 Vbeta primers and 13 Jbeta primers. Original methodology: In a later analysis, approximately 80 million unique TCR beta chains included roughly 11 million shared by two or more donors. Profiled with immunoSEQ multiplex PCR; TCRdb holds only in-frame clones, not every one. The V and J calls and clone size were taken over from that table, and D and trimming were inferred from the DNA. The repertoire holds some 160,000 clones, with around 82% as singletons. Sequencing was performed on PBMCs. The chain uses TRBV27 and TRBJ2-1, with D unresolved. The TCR comes from a man aged 40-49 years in good health and CMV-seronegative. In DNA form, the CDR3 reads TGTGCCAGCAGCATGGTGAACCTAGTTAGGGAGCAGTTCTTC. Its protein product is CASSMVNLVREQFF.